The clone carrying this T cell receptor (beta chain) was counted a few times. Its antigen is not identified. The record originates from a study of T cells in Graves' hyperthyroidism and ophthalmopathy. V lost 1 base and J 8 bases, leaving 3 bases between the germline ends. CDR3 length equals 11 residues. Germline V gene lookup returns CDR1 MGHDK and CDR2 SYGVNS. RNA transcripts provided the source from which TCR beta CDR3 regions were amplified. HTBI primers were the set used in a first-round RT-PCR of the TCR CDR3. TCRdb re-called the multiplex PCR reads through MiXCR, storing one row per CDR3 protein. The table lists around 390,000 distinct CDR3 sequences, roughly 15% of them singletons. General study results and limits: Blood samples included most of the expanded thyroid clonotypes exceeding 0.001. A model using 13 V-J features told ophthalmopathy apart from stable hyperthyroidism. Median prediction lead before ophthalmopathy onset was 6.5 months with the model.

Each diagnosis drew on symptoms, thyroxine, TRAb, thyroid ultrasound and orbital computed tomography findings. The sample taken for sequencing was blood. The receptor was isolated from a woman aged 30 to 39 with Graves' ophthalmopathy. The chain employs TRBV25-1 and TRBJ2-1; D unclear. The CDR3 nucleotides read TGTGCCAGCAGTGAATTTGATGAGCAGTTCTTC. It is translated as CASSEFDEQFF.